This T cell receptor beta chain was retrieved from a study of blood T cell repertoires in COVID-19. Study-wide background: COVID-19 samples from acute and convalescent phases originated in the United States, Italy and Spain.

In the authors' workflow: It was from reference gene primer amplification that nucleated cell counts were estimated. Sequenced by immunoSEQ multiplex PCR; TCRdb stores in-frame clones only, minus some. That table furnishes V, J and clone size, whereas the DNA furnished D and trimming. Here the sample spans 400,000 to 550,000 clones, about 85% being singletons. The CDR3 is 12 amino acids. In germline, CDR1 is SGHRS, CDR2 YFSETQ. V lost 0 bases and J lost 9, with 9 bases in between. The gene calls are TRBV5-1 and TRBJ1-2; D is undetermined. Sequencing was done on a sample of PBMCs or T cells enriched from blood (not recorded which). This sequence originates from a woman aged 18 to 35 with acute COVID-19. The CDR3 nucleotides are TGCGCCAGCAGCTTGGTTGAGGGAAGCTACACCTTC. It encodes CASSLVEGSYTF. Based on the CDR3 plus reference TRBV5-1 and TRBJ1-2, the full variable domain is KAGVTQTPRYLIKTRGQQVTLSCSPISGHRSVSWYQQTPGQGLQFLFEYFSETQRNKGNFPGRFSGRQFSNSRSEMNVSTLELGDSALYLCASSLVEGSYTFGSGTRLTVV.